This T cell receptor beta chain was documented in a study of T-cell memory formation after mild COVID-19. This clonotype was observed many times. TCRdb recomputed calls from the 5' RACE reads with MiXCR, one row per CDR3 protein. The sample lists more than 400,000 distinct CDR3 sequences, about 20% occurring once. The material sequenced was PBMCs or a T cell subset sorted from them (not recorded which). The receptor was derived from an adult woman who had mild COVID-19 (a few samples of this study predate the infection). Cell type and time point are not known.

CDR3 region: CASSLALGDYGYTF. CDR3 nucleotides: TGTGCCAGCAGCTTAGCCCTCGGAGACTATGGCTACACCTTC. V gene TRBV11-2 combines with J gene TRBJ1-2; D call uncertain. The V end lost 1 base, the J end lost 3 bases, and 9 bases lay between the germline ends. Germline values: CDR1 SGHAT, CDR2 FQNNGV. CDR3 size: 14 residues.